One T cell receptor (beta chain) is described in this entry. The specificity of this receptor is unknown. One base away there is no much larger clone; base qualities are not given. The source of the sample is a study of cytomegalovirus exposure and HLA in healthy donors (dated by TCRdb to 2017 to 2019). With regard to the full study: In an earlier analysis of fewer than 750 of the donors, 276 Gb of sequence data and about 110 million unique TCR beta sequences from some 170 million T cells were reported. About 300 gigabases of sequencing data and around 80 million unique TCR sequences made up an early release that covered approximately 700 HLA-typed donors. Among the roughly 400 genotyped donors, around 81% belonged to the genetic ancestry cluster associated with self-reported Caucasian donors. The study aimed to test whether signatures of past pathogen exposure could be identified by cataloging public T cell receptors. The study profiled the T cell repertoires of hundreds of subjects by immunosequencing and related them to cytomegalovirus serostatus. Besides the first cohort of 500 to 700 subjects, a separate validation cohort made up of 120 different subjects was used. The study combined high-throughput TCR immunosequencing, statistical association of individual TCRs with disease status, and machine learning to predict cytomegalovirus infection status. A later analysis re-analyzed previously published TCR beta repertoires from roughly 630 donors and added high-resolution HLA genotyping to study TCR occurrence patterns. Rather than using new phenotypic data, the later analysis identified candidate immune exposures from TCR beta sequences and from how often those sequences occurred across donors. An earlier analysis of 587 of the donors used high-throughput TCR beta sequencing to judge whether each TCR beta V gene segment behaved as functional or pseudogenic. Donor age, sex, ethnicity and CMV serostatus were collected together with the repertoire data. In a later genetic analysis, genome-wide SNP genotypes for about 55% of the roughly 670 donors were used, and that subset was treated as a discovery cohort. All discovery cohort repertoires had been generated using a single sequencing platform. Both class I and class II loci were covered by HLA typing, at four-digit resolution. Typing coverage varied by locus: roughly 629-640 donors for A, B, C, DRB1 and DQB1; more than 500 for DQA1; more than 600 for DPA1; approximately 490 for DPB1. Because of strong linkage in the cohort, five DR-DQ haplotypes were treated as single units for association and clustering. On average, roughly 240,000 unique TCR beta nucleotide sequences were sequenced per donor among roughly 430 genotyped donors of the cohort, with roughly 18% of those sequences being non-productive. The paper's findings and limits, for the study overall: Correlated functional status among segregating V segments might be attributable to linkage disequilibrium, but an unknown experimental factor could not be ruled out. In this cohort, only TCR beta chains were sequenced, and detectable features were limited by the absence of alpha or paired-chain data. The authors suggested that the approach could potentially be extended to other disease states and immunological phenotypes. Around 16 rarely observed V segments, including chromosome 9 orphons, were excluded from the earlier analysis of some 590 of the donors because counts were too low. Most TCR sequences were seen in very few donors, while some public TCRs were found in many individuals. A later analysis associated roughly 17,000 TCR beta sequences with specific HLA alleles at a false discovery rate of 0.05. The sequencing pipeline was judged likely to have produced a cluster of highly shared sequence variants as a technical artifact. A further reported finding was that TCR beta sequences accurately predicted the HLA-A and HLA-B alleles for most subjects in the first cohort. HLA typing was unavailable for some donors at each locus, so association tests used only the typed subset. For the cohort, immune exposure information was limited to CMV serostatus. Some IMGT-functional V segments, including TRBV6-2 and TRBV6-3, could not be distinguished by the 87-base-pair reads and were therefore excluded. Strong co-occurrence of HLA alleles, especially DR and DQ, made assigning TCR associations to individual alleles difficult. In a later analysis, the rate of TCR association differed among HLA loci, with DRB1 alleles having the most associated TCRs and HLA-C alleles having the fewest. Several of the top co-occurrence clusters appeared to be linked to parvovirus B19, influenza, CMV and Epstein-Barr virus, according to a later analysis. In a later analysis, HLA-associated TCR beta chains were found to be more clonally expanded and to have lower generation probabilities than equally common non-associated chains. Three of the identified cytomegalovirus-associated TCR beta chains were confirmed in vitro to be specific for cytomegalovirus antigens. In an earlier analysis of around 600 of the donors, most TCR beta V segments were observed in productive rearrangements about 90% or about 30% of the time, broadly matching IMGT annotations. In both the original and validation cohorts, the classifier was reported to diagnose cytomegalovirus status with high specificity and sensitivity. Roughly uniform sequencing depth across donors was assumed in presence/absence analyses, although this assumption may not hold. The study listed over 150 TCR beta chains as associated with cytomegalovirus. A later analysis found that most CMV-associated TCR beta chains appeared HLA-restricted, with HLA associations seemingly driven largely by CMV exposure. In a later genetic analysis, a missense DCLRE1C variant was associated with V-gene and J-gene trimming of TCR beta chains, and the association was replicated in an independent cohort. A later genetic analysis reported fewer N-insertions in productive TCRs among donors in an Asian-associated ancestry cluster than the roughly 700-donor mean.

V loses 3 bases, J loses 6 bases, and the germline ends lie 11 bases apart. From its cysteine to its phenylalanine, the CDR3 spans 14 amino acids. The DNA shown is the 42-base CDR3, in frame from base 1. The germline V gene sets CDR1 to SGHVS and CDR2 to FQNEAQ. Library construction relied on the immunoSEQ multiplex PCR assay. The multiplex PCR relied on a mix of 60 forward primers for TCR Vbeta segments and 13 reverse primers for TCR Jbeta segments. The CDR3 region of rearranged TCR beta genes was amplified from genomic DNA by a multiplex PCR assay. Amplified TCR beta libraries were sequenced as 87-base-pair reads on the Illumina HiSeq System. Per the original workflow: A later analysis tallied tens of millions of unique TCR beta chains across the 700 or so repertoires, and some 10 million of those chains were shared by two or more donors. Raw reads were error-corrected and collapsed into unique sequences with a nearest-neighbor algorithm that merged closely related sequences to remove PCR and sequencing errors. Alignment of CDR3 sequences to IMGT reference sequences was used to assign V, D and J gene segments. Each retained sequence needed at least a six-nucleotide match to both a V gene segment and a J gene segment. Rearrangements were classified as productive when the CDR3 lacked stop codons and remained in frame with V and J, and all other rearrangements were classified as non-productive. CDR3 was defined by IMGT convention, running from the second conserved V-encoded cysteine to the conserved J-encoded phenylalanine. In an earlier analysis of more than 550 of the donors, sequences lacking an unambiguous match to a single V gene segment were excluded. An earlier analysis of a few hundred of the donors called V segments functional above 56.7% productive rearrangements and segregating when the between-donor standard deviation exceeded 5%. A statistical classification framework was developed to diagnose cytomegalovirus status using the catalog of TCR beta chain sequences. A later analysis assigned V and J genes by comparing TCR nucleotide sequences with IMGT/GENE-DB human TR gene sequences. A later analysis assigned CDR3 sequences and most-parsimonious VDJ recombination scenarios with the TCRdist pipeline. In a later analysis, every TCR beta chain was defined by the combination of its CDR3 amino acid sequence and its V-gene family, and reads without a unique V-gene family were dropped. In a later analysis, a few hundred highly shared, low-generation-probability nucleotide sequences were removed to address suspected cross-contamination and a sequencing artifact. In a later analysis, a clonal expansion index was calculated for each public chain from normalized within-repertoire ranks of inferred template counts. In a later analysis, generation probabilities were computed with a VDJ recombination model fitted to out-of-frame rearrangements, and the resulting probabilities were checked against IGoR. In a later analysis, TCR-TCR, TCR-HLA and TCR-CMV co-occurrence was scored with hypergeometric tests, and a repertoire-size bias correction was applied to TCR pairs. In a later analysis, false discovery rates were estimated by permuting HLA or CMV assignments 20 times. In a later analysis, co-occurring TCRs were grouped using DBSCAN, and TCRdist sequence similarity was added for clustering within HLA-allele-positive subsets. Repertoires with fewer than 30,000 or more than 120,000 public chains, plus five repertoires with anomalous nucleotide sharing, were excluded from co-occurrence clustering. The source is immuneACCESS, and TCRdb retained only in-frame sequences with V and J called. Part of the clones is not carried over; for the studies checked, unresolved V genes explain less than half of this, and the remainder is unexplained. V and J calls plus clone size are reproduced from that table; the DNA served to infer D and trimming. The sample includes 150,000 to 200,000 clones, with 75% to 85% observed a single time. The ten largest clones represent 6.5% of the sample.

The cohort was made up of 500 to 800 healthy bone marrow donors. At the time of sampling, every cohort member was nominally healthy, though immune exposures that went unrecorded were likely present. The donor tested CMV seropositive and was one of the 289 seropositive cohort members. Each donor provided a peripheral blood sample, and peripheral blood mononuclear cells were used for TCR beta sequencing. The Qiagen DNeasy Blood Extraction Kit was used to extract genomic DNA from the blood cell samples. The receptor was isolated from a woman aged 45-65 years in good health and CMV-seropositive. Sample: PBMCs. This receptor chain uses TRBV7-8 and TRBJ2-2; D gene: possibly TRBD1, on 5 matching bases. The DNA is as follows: TGTGCCAGCAGCTTCGAGACAGCACCCGGGGAGCTGTTTTTT. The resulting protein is CASSFETAPGELFF.